The 28 T cell receptor beta chains presented below share a single source sample, sequenced in a study of T-cell memory formation after mild COVID-19. MiXCR was run by TCRdb on the 5' RACE reads, yielding one entry per CDR3 protein. The sample includes 500,000 to 550,000 distinct CDR3 sequences, about 20% of them seen just once. Material for sequencing was PBMCs or a T cell subset sorted from them (not recorded which). The receptors derive from an adult woman who had mild COVID-19 (a few samples of this study predate the infection). Cell type and time point are not known.

This clonotype was counted many times. The rearrangement joins TRBV3-1 to TRBJ2-2; no definite D call. Looked up from germline, CDR1 is LGHDT and CDR2 is YNNKEL (reference sequence). CDR3 length equals 16 residues. Trimming took off 0 bases at V and 1 base at J, with 9 bases between the two ends. The CDR3 DNA follows: TGTGCCAGCAGCCAAGAGTTAAGGCGGAACACCGGGGAGCTGTTTTTT. It translates to CASSQELRRNTGELFF.

The chain is built from TRBV19 and TRBJ1-1; the D is unclear. CDR3 length: 14 residues. Trimming pared 2 bases from V and 1 base from J, leaving 8 bases between. Germline V lookup: CDR1 LNHDA, CDR2 SQIVND (reference sequence). As DNA, the CDR3 is TGTGCCAGTAGTATAAGGTGGGGGAACACTGAAGCTTTCTTT. Protein sequence: CASSIRWGNTEAFF.

The gene calls are TRBV27 and TRBJ2-7; no reliable D call. The V end lost 1 base, the J end lost 3 bases, and 10 bases lay between the germline ends. Germline V lookup: CDR1 MNHEY, CDR2 SMNVEV (reference sequence). This CDR3 contains 14 residues. The CDR3 DNA reads as TGTGCCAGCAGTTTATGGTCCCGCAGCTACGAGCAGTACTTC. It is translated as CASSLWSRSYEQYF.

The chain uses TRBV5-1 and TRBJ1-1, with D hard to call. CDR1 and CDR2 (germline): SGHRS, YFSETQ. The V gene lost 4 bases and the J gene lost 1 base, with 14 bases spanning the gap. The CDR3 consists of 15 residues. The CDR3 sequence is CASSRLFRGNTEAFF. The DNA for the CDR3 is TGCGCCAGCAGCCGCCTGTTCCGGGGGAACACTGAAGCTTTCTTT.

The rearrangement uses TRBV3-1 and TRBJ2-5; 12 bases are a match to TRBD2. The CDR3 extends over 16 amino acids. J gave up 3 bases and V 4 bases, and 6 bases lay outside the gene matches. Looked up from germline, CDR1 is LGHDT and CDR2 is YNNKEL (reference sequence). In DNA, the CDR3 is TGTGCCAGCAGCCTACCGCGGACTAGCGGGGAAGAGACCCAGTACTTC. Translating it yields CASSLPRTSGEETQYF.

The rearrangement joins TRBV5-1 to TRBJ2-1; no firm D call. This CDR3 spans 12 amino acids. The germline gives CDR1 SGHRS, CDR2 YFSETQ. With 3 bases removed from V and 7 bases from J, the gap between germline ends came to 8 bases. CDR3 region: CASSYYSNEQFF. The CDR3 nucleotides read TGCGCCAGCAGCTATTACAGTAATGAGCAGTTCTTC. Drawing the rest from reference TRBV5-1 and TRBJ2-1, the complete variable domain is KAGVTQTPRYLIKTRGQQVTLSCSPISGHRSVSWYQQTPGQGLQFLFEYFSETQRNKGNFPGRFSGRQFSNSRSEMNVSTLELGDSALYLCASSYYSNEQFFGPGTRLTVL.

The chain has TRBV29-1 and TRBJ1-2, with D perhaps TRBD1 (6 bases). V was pared by 3 bases and J by 8 bases, with 19 bases between. Germline V gene lookup returns CDR1 SQVTM and CDR2 ANQGSEA. The CDR3 runs 14 residues. CDR3 amino acids: CSVETGQRVGGYTF. The DNA of the CDR3 is TGCAGCGTTGAGACGGGACAAAGAGTCGGCGGCTACACCTTC. Based on the CDR3 plus reference TRBV29-1 and TRBJ1-2, the full variable domain is SAVISQKPSRDICQRGTSLTIQCQVDSQVTMMFWYRQQPGQSLTLIATANQGSEATYESGFVIDKFPISRPNLTFSTLTVSNMSPEDSSIYLCSVETGQRVGGYTFGSGTRLTVV.

The CDR3 DNA sequence: TGCAGCGTTACCGACAGGGGGGCTGAAGCTTTCTTT. Its translation: CSVTDRGAEAFF. The chain combines TRBV29-1 with TRBJ1-1; 9 nucleotides match TRBD1. The germline V gene encodes CDR1 SQVTM and CDR2 ANQGSEA. The CDR3 has 12 residues. Germline trimming cut 5 bases from V and 6 bases from J; bases unmatched to any gene: 4. Based on the CDR3 plus reference TRBV29-1 and TRBJ1-1, the full variable domain is SAVISQKPSRDICQRGTSLTIQCQVDSQVTMMFWYRQQPGQSLTLIATANQGSEATYESGFVIDKFPISRPNLTFSTLTVSNMSPEDSSIYLCSVTDRGAEAFFGQGTRLTVV.

The CDR3 nucleotides are TGTGCCAGCAGCTTACGGGGACAGGGGAGAAATTCACCCCTCCACTTT. Its translation is CASSLRGQGRNSPLHF. The V gene is TRBV7-3, the J gene TRBJ1-6, with 10 bases aligning to TRBD1. The trim removed 2 bases at V and 7 bases at J, leaving 5 bases unmatched. The CDR3 is 16 amino acids. Germline V lookup: CDR1 SGHTA, CDR2 FQGTGA.

This clonotype appeared a few times. The chain employs TRBV5-1 and TRBJ2-7; maybe TRBD2 (6 bases). Trimming took 5 bases from V and 0 from J, leaving 12 bases between them. The CDR3 loop spans 14 amino acids. The germline CDR1 and CDR2 sequences are SGHRS and YFSETQ. Here the CDR3 reads CASRAGTYSYEQYF. The DNA for the CDR3 is TGCGCCAGCAGAGCCGGGACTTACTCCTACGAGCAGTACTTC.

The CDR3 loop is CASSKGTKNYEQYF. Here the CDR3 DNA reads TGTGCCAGCAGCAAAGGGACTAAAAATTACGAGCAGTACTTC. This chain links TRBV21-1 with TRBJ2-7; no DNA check was done on the table's D call, TRBD2. TRBV21-1 is a pseudogene segment. The CDR3 totals 14 residues.

This chain uses TRBV12-3 or TRBV12-4 with TRBJ2-7, with D maybe TRBD2 (6 bases). Between the trimmed V and J ends, which lost 5 bases and 3 bases, there was a span of 23 bases. The CDR3 contains 17 residues. CDR3 protein: CASSNLFGTGGRYEQYF. The CDR3 DNA is TGTGCCAGCAGTAACCTTTTCGGGACTGGCGGTCGCTACGAGCAGTACTTC.

This clonotype has just a few counts. The CDR3 DNA reads as TGTGCCAGCAGCTTACCAGGCCCGAACACCGGGGAGCTGTTTTTT. This sequence encodes CASSLPGPNTGELFF. The rearrangement uses TRBV7-3 and TRBJ2-2; D gene ambiguous. The CDR3 is 15 amino acids. The V and J ends lost 2 bases and 0 bases respectively, with 7 bases between them. CDR1 is SGHTA and CDR2 is FQGTGA in the germline V gene.

This clonotype was found a few times. J is TRBJ2-6 and V is TRBV6-5; 7 nucleotides agree with TRBD1. V lost 10 bases to trimming and J lost 1 base; unmatched junction nucleotides: 7. CDR1 MNHEY and CDR2 SVGAGI come from the germline V gene. The CDR3 spans 15 residues. The CDR3 loop is CATLDRTSGANVLTF. In nucleotides, the CDR3 is TGTGCCACCCTGGACAGGACTTCTGGGGCCAACGTCCTGACTTTC.

The chain is built from TRBV24-1 and TRBJ1-5, with TRBD1 matching over 7 bases. This CDR3 has 12 residues. Germline V gene lookup returns CDR1 KGHDR and CDR2 SFDVKD. V dropped 7 bases and J dropped 9; count of bases not matched to a gene: 5. CDR3 coding DNA: TGTGCCACCAGACAGGGGTATGGGCCCCAGCATTTT. This gives the protein CATRQGYGPQHF.

This chain uses TRBV27 with TRBJ2-7; 8 bases match TRBD1. The V gene's germline CDR1 is MNHEY and CDR2 SMNVEV (reference sequence). The length of the CDR3 is 16 residues. Trimming removed 5 bases from V and 1 base from J; junction bases left unmatched: 10. The chain's CDR3 is CASSPHPTGVSYEQYF. The CDR3 bases are TGTGCCAGCAGTCCCCATCCGACAGGGGTTTCCTACGAGCAGTACTTC.

This clonotype is a singleton in its sample. J is TRBJ1-5 and V is TRBV3-1; D unresolved. CDR1 is LGHDT and CDR2 is YNNKEL in the germline V gene (reference sequence). V lost 1 base and J lost 7, with 5 bases in between. The CDR3 contains 12 residues. Here the CDR3 reads CASSQGEQPQHF. Here the CDR3 DNA reads TGTGCCAGCAGCCAAGGGGAACAGCCCCAGCATTTT. Based on the CDR3 plus reference TRBV3-1 and TRBJ1-5, the full variable domain is DTAVSQTPKYLVTQMGNDKSIKCEQNLGHDTMYWYKQDSKKFLKIMFSYNNKELIINETVPNRFSPKSPDKAHLNLHINSLELGDSAVYFCASSQGEQPQHFGDGTRLSIL.

V usage is TRBV24-1 and J usage is TRBJ1-1, with TRBD1 as a possible D gene (6 bases). The germline V gene encodes CDR1 KGHDR and CDR2 SFDVKD. CDR3 length equals 11 residues. V lost 7 bases and J lost 6, with 8 bases in between. The DNA of the CDR3 is TGTGCCACCAGGGGACATTCTGAAGCTTTCTTT. Its protein product is CATRGHSEAFF.

This chain connects TRBV10-3 to TRBJ2-5; either TRBD1 or TRBD2 may supply D (5 bases each). The germline V gene encodes CDR1 ENHRY and CDR2 SYGVKD. V shed 0 bases and J shed 5 bases, with 13 bases lying between them. The CDR3 has 15 residues. CDR3 region: CAISESARDEETQYF. CDR3 nucleotide sequence: TGTGCCATCAGTGAGTCTGCCAGGGACGAGGAGACCCAGTACTTC.

This clonotype was detected once. The chain carries TRBV5-1 and TRBJ2-3; 14 bases map to TRBD2. This CDR3 spans 17 amino acids. V was pared by 4 bases and J by 4 bases, with 8 bases of the junction left unmatched. Germline values: CDR1 SGHRS, CDR2 YFSETQ. CDR3 amino acids: CASSPGLAGEIADTQYF. CDR3 DNA sequence: TGCGCCAGCAGCCCGGGACTAGCGGGAGAGATCGCAGATACGCAGTATTTT.

This clonotype has only a few counts. The rearrangement links TRBV4-1 to TRBJ2-1, with a tentative D call TRBD2 (6 bases). The length of the CDR3 is 15 residues. Trimming shortened V by 1 base and J by 10 bases, and 17 bases separated the two germline ends. The germline CDR1 and CDR2 sequences are MGHRA and YSYEKL. The CDR3 DNA sequence: TGCGCCAGCAGCCAAGGCGGGACCATTGGGCTAGAGCAGTTCTTC. Translated, it gives CASSQGGTIGLEQFF.

Only a few counts were recorded for this clonotype. The chain is built from TRBV12-3 or TRBV12-4 and TRBJ1-6, with 9 bases lining up with TRBD1. V lost 5 bases, J lost 7 bases, and 6 bases stayed unmatched. The CDR3 spans 15 residues. The chain's CDR3 is CASSRRQGENSPLHF. The CDR3 DNA reads TGTGCCAGCAGTAGACGACAGGGGGAAAATTCACCCCTCCACTTT.

This clonotype was counted at least ten times. The gene calls are TRBV5-1 and TRBJ2-5; TRBD2 matches 13 bases. Germline assignment: CDR1 SGHRS and CDR2 YFSETQ. Losses at the gene ends were 0 bases for V and 2 bases for J; bases not matched to a gene: 4. There are 17 residues in the CDR3. The CDR3 loop reads CASSLGLAGGPQETQYF. CDR3 coding DNA: TGCGCCAGCAGCTTGGGACTAGCGGGGGGCCCACAAGAGACCCAGTACTTC.

In this sample, this clonotype turned up a few times. V is TRBV20-1 and J is TRBJ2-7; D might be TRBD1 (6 bases). The CDR3 runs 14 residues. V gave up 0 bases and J gave up 1 base, with 10 bases separating them. CDR1 and CDR2 (germline): DFQATT, SNEGSKA (reference sequence). The CDR3 DNA reads TGCAGTGCTAGAGACCACGACAGGTCCTACGAGCAGTACTTC. Protein sequence: CSARDHDRSYEQYF.

The CDR3 protein is CASERAGGISPLHF. The DNA of the CDR3 is TGTGCCAGCGAAAGGGCAGGGGGCATTTCACCCCTCCACTTT. The chain recombines TRBV12-3 or TRBV12-4 with TRBJ1-6; 8 bases line up with TRBD1. The length of the CDR3 is 14 residues. The ends lost 8 bases at V and 9 bases at J; junction bases unmatched: 9.

The chain is built from TRBV25-1 and TRBJ1-1, with D tentatively TRBD1 (5 bases). This CDR3 region has 15 residues. The V end was cut by 2 bases, the J end by 11 bases, with 21 bases between. CDR1 MGHDK and CDR2 SYGVNS come from the germline V gene. The CDR3: CASSEPKGAQGSAFF. Written as DNA, the CDR3 is TGTGCCAGCAGTGAACCTAAAGGGGCGCAGGGTTCGGCTTTCTTT.

This clonotype was seen a handful of times. V usage is TRBV20-1 and J usage is TRBJ2-1; 12 nucleotides align to TRBD2. Germline CDR1 DFQATT, CDR2 SNEGSKA (reference sequence). The CDR3 totals 15 residues. Trimming at V came to 0 bases and at J to 8 bases, leaving 5 bases not matched to a gene. In nucleotides, the CDR3 is TGCAGTGCTAGAGACGGGACTAGCGGGTACCATGAGCAGTTCTTC. Protein product: CSARDGTSGYHEQFF.

This clonotype has a handful of counts. The gene calls are TRBV6-1 and TRBJ2-1; TRBD1 agrees at 7 bases. CDR1 is MNHNS and CDR2 is SASEGT in the germline V gene. The J segment lost 4 bases and the V segment lost 4 bases, leaving 7 bases of the junction unmatched. CDR3 length equals 15 residues. CDR3 sequence reads: CASSGGRGKYNEQFF. The CDR3 bases are TGTGCCAGCAGTGGGGGCAGGGGGAAGTACAATGAGCAGTTCTTC.